This TCR beta chain was captured in a study of a mutant IDH1 vaccine in newly diagnosed glioma. Turning to the study itself: The initiation of vaccination occurred 4-6 weeks after radiotherapy alone, or with temozolomide cycles. There were roughly 60% males and about 38% females among treated patients, whose mean age was roughly 40 years.

Study-wide points: Pseudoprogression appeared independent of alterations in top peripheral clonotypes.

The ends lost 6 bases at V and 5 bases at J; junction bases unmatched: 10. There are 15 residues in the CDR3. Germline CDR1 and CDR2: LNHDA and SQIVND (reference sequence). The time point denotes: week 47, end of study. Every vaccine dose comprised 300 ug of mutant IDH1 20-mer peptide plus topical imiquimod. Only in-frame clones appear in the TCRdb table, and some are missing; sequencing was by immunoSEQ multiplex PCR. This table has 77,000 or so clones, more than 80% appearing once. This clone appeared once. Antigen: not known. This clonotype was obtained from a man aged 40-50 years with glioma. The V gene is TRBV19, the J gene TRBJ2-7; 10 bases are a match to TRBD2. The sample here was PBMCs, taken from a glioma patient whose treatment included an IDH1 peptide vaccine. CDR3 loop: CASRRSGGVFNEQYF. The CDR3 DNA follows: TGTGCCAGTAGGCGGAGCGGGGGGGTGTTCAACGAGCAGTACTTC.